These 14 T cell receptor beta chains came from one sample sequenced in a study of vaccination and CD4 T cells after COVID-19. These receptors have no identified antigens. Indicated treatment: roughly 10-day PBMC culture with coronavirus spike peptide pools or control peptides (ViraFEST assay). With the Oncomine TCR Beta short-read assay, DNA from cultured CD4+ T cells was sequenced. A single record per CDR3 protein comes from TCRdb applying MiXCR to the PCR reads. The sample has some 19,000 distinct CDR3 sequences, about two fifths seen once. Sample: CD4+ T cells from blood, cultured in vitro. The receptors were sampled from a human donor who had recovered from COVID-19.

The V and J genes are TRBV7-8 and TRBJ2-7; 7 bases match TRBD1. Germline trimming cut 5 bases from V and 2 bases from J; bases unmatched to any gene: 3. Germline CDR1 SGHVS, CDR2 FQNEAQ. The CDR3 is 13 amino acids. CDR3 sequence: CASSVGQAYEQYF. The CDR3 DNA sequence: TGTGCCAGCAGCGTCGGACAGGCCTACGAGCAGTACTTC.

J is TRBJ1-3 and V is TRBV6-2 or TRBV6-3; D remains unclear. CDR1 and CDR2 (germline): MNHEY, SVGEGT. V was pared by 6 bases and J by 4 bases, with 19 bases between. This CDR3 is built from 16 residues. DNA of the CDR3: TGTGCCAGCAGGCGCCGGACGGTGGTGAAAGGAAACACCATATATTTT. It yields the protein CASRRRTVVKGNTIYF.

The chain combines TRBV10-1 with TRBJ2-5; no reliable D call. V dropped 0 bases and J dropped 5 bases, with 10 bases sitting between them. The CDR3 has 14 amino acids. Germline loops: CDR1 WNHNN, CDR2 SYGVQD (reference sequence). CDR3 DNA sequence: TGCGCCAGCAGTGAGTCCGGGTCCGGGGAGACCCAGTACTTC. It translates to CASSESGSGETQYF.

The rearrangement joins TRBV12-5 to TRBJ2-5, with D possibly matching TRBD1 (6 bases). Germline-derived CDR1 and CDR2 are LGHNT and FRNRAP. The CDR3 spans 15 residues. Trimming removed 1 base from V and 0 bases from J, with 9 bases in between. CDR3 residues: CASGLGGTHQETQYF. In DNA form, the CDR3 reads TGTGCTAGTGGTTTGGGGGGGACACACCAAGAGACCCAGTACTTC.

The V gene is TRBV20-1, the J gene TRBJ1-1; the D gene is possibly TRBD1 (5 bases). V gave up 6 bases and J gave up 3 bases, with 8 bases separating them. This CDR3 region has 11 residues. CDR1 and CDR2 (germline): DFQATT, SNEGSKA (reference sequence). Written as DNA, the CDR3 is TGCAGTGCCGGGGCATACACTGAAGCTTTCTTT. The encoded protein is CSAGAYTEAFF.

The chain carries TRBV10-1 and TRBJ1-2; D might be TRBD1 (6 bases). The CDR3 has 13 residues. With 3 bases removed from V and 3 bases from J, the gap between germline ends came to 8 bases. CDR1 and CDR2 (germline): WNHNN, SYGVQD (reference sequence). DNA for the CDR3: TGCGCCAGCAGTGAAAGACAGGACTATGGCTACACCTTC. Translated: CASSERQDYGYTF.

This clonotype appeared a few times. The chain is built from TRBV7-2 and TRBJ1-5, with D unresolved. V lost 4 bases, J lost 7 bases, and 11 bases lay in between. The CDR3 runs to 13 residues. Germline assignment: CDR1 SGHTA and CDR2 FQGNSA. The chain's CDR3 is CASSYRPKQPQHF. Written as DNA, the CDR3 is TGTGCCAGCAGCTACCGACCTAAACAGCCCCAGCATTTT. The entire variable domain, with the rest obtained from reference TRBV7-2 and TRBJ1-5, is as follows: GAGVSQSPSNKVTEKGKDVELRCDPISGHTALYWYRQSLGQGLEFLIYFQGNSAPDKSGLPSDRFSAERTGGSVSTLTIQRTQQEDSAVYLCASSYRPKQPQHFGDGTRLSIL.

J is TRBJ1-2 and V is TRBV19; 10 nucleotides align to TRBD1. The junction had 4 bases not matched to a gene; V was cut back by 5 bases and J by 1 base. Germline V gene lookup returns CDR1 LNHDA and CDR2 SQIVND (reference sequence). The CDR3 is made up of 15 amino acids. The CDR3 spells CASSSGQGVNYGYTF. CDR3 bases: TGTGCCAGTAGTTCCGGACAGGGGGTTAACTATGGCTACACCTTC. Looking up the rest from reference TRBV19 and TRBJ1-2 gives the full variable domain: DGGITQSPKYLFRKEGQNVTLSCEQNLNHDAMYWYRQDPGQGLRLIYYSQIVNDFQKGDIAEGYSVSREKKESFPLTVTSAQKNPTAFYLCASSSGQGVNYGYTFGSGTRLTVV.

This clonotype was observed a few times. The chain employs TRBV19 and TRBJ1-2; TRBD1 might be the D (5 bases). This CDR3 has 12 amino acids. CDR1 and CDR2 from the germline V gene are LNHDA and SQIVND (reference sequence). V was shortened by 8 bases and J by 6 bases, with 13 bases between the two germline ends. The CDR3 coding sequence is TGTGCCAGTCGTGGGGGACGGAATGGCTACACCTTC. Protein product: CASRGGRNGYTF.

This chain joins TRBV6-5 and TRBJ2-3; D could derive from TRBD1 or TRBD2 (5 bases each). V was cut by 0 bases and J by 0 bases, with 10 bases left in between. Germline lookup yields CDR1 MNHEY and CDR2 SVGAGI. There are 16 residues in the CDR3. CDR3 amino acids: CASSYSSGRSTDTQYF. CDR3 in DNA: TGTGCCAGCAGTTACTCCTCGGGACGCAGCACAGATACGCAGTATTTT.

This chain uses TRBV20-1 with TRBJ1-6, with D hard to call. This CDR3 is 16 amino acids long. Germline CDR1 is DFQATT and CDR2 is SNEGSKA (reference sequence). The V gene lost 2 bases and the J gene lost 8 bases, with 19 bases spanning the gap. The CDR3 DNA follows: TGCAGTGCTAGATTGGGCCAGACTCCCGGGGATTCACCCCTCCACTTT. Encoded protein: CSARLGQTPGDSPLHF.

V usage is TRBV10-1 and J usage is TRBJ2-7; 8 bases align to TRBD2. This CDR3 has 14 residues. V dropped 3 bases and J dropped 9; count of bases not matched to a gene: 10. CDR1 and CDR2 from the germline V gene are WNHNN and SYGVQD (reference sequence). The CDR3 spells CASSDARGGFRQYF. CDR3 sequence (DNA): TGCGCCAGCAGTGATGCTCGGGGGGGGTTCAGGCAGTACTTC.

This clonotype was found once. This chain links TRBV18 with TRBJ1-1; 11 bases line up with TRBD1. The CDR3 is 15 residues long. Germline V gives CDR1 KGHSH, CDR2 LQKENI. V lost 6 bases and J lost 5; bases outside the gene matches: 8. CDR3 in amino acids: CASSGDRGGTTEAFF. CDR3 nucleotide sequence: TGTGCCAGCTCGGGGGACAGGGGGGGAACTACTGAAGCTTTCTTT.

The sample holds a few counts of this clonotype. The chain employs TRBV7-2 and TRBJ2-5; D tentatively fits TRBD1 or TRBD2 (5 bases each). Per germline, CDR1 SGHTA and CDR2 FQGNSA. This CDR3 has 16 amino acids. V lost 5 bases and J 6 bases, leaving 22 bases between the germline ends. CDR3 region: CASSVPQGTSKKTQYF. DNA of the CDR3: TGTGCCAGCAGCGTGCCACAAGGGACCTCCAAAAAGACCCAGTACTTC.